The 6 T cell receptor beta chains given below trace back to one sample, sequenced in a study of neurological immune-mediated disorders. One entry per CDR3 protein results from TCRdb running MiXCR on the 5' RACE reads. The repertoire has 25,000 to 35,000 distinct CDR3 sequences, approximately 1.4% of them found once; the top ten carry around a tenth. The sequencing input was PBMCs. These receptors all come from a woman aged 25 to 39 with multiple sclerosis.

Many counts were recorded for this clonotype. The J gene is TRBJ1-1, the V gene TRBV5-1; D might be TRBD1 (6 bases). The CDR3 contains 20 residues. V lost 2 bases to trimming and J lost 1 base, with 27 bases between them. CDR1 is SGHRS and CDR2 is YFSETQ in the germline V gene. The CDR3 DNA follows: TGCGCCAGCAGCTTTGGGGCCTTGGACAGCAGATTGCAGCCGAACACTGAAGCTTTCTTT. Encoded protein: CASSFGALDSRLQPNTEAFF.

The genes are TRBV6-6 and TRBJ1-5; no reliable D call. The V end was cut by 8 bases, the J end by 0 bases, with 8 bases between. Germline lookup yields CDR1 MNHNY and CDR2 SVGAGI (reference sequence). This CDR3 spans 13 amino acids. This CDR3 reads CASLTGSNQPQHF. The CDR3 DNA reads TGTGCCAGCCTGACGGGTAGCAATCAGCCCCAGCATTTT.

This clonotype was observed many times. This chain joins TRBV6-5 and TRBJ1-1; D may be TRBD1 (6 bases). Germline V gene sequence: CDR1 MNHEY, CDR2 SVGAGI. The CDR3 loop spans 12 amino acids. Trimming stripped 6 bases from V and 4 bases from J, with 9 bases between. The CDR3 is CASSQGSTEAFF. In nucleotides, the CDR3 is TGTGCCAGCAGCCAGGGGTCCACTGAAGCTTTCTTT.

In its sample, this clonotype was seen many times. The J gene is TRBJ2-3, the V gene TRBV3-1, with D unresolved. V lost 4 bases to trimming and J lost 11 bases, with 16 bases between them. CDR3 size: 13 residues. The germline V gene has CDR1 LGHDT and CDR2 YNNKEL (reference sequence). The CDR3 sequence is CASSPAVNYWQYF. In DNA form, the CDR3 reads TGTGCCAGCAGCCCGGCGGTGAATTATTGGCAGTATTTT.

There are a few counts of this clonotype. At one boundary the junction diverges from the germline segment, which might be a read error. The chain has TRBV3-1 and TRBJ2-3; D is unclear. Germline CDR1 is LGHDT and CDR2 is YNNKEL (reference sequence). The CDR3 runs 12 residues. DNA for the CDR3: TGTGACAGCAGCAACTTCACAGATACGCAGTATTTT. It translates to CDSSNFTDTQYF.

The chain couples TRBV20-1 to TRBJ2-2; D is undetermined. Trimming pared 1 base from V and 6 bases from J, leaving 6 bases between. The CDR3 spans 12 residues. Germline V gene sequence: CDR1 DFQATT, CDR2 SNEGSKA (reference sequence). The CDR3 loop reads CSARVGAGELFF. In nucleotides, the CDR3 is TGCAGTGCTAGAGTAGGAGCCGGGGAGCTGTTTTTT.